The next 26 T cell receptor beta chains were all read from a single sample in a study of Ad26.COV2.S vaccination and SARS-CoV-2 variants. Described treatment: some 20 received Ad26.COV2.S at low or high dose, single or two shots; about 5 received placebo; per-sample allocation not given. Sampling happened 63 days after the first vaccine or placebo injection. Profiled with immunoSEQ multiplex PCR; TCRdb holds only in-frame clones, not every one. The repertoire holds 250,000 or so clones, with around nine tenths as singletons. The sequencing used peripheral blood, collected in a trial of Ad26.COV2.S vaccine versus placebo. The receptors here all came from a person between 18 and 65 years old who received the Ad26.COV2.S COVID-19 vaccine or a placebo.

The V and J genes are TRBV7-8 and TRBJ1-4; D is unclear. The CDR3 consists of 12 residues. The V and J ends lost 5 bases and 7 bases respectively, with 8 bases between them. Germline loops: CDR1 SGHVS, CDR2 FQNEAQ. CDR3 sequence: CASSRRGEKLFF. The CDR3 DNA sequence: TGTGCCAGCAGCCGCCGAGGTGAAAAACTGTTTTTT.

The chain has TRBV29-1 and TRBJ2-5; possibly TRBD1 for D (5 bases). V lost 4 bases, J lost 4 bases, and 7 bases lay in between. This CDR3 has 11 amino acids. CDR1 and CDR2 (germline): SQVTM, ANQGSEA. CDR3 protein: CSVAQGETQYF. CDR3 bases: TGCAGCGTTGCCCAGGGAGAGACCCAGTACTTC. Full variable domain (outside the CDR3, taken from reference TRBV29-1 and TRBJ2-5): SAVISQKPSRDICQRGTSLTIQCQVDSQVTMMFWYRQQPGQSLTLIATANQGSEATYESGFVIDKFPISRPNLTFSTLTVSNMSPEDSSIYLCSVAQGETQYFGPGTRLLVL.

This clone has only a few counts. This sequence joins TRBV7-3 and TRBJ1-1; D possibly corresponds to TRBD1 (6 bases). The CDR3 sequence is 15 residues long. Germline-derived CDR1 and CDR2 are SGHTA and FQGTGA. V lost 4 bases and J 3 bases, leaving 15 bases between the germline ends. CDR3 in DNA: TGTGCCAGCAGCTCAGGCCAAGGGGGACACACTGAAGCTTTCTTT. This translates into CASSSGQGGHTEAFF.

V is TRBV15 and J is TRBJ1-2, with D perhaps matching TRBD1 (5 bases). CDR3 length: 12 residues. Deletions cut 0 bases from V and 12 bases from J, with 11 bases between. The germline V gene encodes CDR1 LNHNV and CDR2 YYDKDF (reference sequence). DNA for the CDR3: TGTGCCACCAGCAGAGACAGGGCTGAGAACACCTTC. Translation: CATSRDRAENTF.

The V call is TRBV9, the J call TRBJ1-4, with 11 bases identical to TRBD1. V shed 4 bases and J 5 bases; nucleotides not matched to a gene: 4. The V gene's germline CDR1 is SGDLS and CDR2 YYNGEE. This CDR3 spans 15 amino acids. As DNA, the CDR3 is TGTGCCAGCAGCTGGGGACAGGGGGAAAATGAAAAACTGTTTTTT. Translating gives CASSWGQGENEKLFF.

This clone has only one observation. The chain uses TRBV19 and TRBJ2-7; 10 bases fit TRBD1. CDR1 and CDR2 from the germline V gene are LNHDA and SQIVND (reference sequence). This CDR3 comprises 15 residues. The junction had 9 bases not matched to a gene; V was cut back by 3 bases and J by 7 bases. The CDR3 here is CASSIIGTGDDEQYF. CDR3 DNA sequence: TGTGCCAGTAGTATCATCGGGACAGGGGATGATGAGCAGTACTTC.

In nucleotides, the CDR3 is TGTGCCAGCAGTTACTCGTTCGGGAGGGCCGGAGAGACCCAGTACTTC. Protein product: CASSYSFGRAGETQYF. The chain couples TRBV6-5 to TRBJ2-5; the match to TRBD2 covers 8 bases. The CDR3 runs 16 residues. Germline CDR1 is MNHEY and CDR2 is SVGAGI. The trim removed 0 bases at V and 4 bases at J, leaving 7 bases unmatched.

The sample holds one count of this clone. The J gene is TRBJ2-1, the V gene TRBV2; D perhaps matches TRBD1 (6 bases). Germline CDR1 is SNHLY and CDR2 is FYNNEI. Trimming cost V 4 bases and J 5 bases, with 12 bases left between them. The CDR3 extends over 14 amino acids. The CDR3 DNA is TGTGCCAGCAGTGTTGTGGACAGTAACAATGAGCAGTTCTTC. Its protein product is CASSVVDSNNEQFF.

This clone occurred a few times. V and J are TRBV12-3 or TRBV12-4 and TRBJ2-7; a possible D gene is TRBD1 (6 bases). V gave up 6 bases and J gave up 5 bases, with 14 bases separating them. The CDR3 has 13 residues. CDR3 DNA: TGTGCCAGCAGAACAGGGAAAGTCGACGAGCAGTACTTC. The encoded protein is CASRTGKVDEQYF.

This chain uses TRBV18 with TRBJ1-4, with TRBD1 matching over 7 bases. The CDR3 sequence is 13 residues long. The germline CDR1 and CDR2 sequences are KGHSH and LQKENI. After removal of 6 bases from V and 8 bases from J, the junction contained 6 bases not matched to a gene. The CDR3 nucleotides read TGTGCCAGCTCCCGTAACAGGGGAGAAAAACTGTTTTTT. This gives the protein CASSRNRGEKLFF.

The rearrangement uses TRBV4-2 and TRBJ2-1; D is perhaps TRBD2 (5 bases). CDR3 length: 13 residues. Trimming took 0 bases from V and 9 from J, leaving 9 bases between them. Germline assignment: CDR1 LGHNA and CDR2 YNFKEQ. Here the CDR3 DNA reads TGTGCCAGCAGCCAAGACGGGAAGGGTGAGCAGTTCTTC. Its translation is CASSQDGKGEQFF.

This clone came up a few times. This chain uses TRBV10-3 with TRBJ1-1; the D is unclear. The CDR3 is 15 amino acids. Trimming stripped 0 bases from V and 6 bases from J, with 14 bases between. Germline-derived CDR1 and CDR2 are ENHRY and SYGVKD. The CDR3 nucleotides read TGTGCCATCAGTGAGTCGTACAGACAAGAGCCTGAAGCTTTCTTT. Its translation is CAISESYRQEPEAFF.

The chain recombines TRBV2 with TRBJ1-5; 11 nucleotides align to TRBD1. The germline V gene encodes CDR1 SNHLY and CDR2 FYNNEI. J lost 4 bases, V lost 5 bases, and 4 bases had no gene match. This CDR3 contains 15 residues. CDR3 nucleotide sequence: TGTGCCAGCAGTACGGGACAGGGGGTAAATCAGCCCCAGCATTTT. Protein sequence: CASSTGQGVNQPQHF.

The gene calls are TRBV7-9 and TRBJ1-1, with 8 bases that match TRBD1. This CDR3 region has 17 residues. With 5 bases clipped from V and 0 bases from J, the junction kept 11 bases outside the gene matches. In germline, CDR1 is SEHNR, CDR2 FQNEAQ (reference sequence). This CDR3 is CASSQKKRTGLNTEAFF. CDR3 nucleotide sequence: TGTGCCAGCAGCCAGAAGAAGAGGACAGGGTTGAACACTGAAGCTTTCTTT.

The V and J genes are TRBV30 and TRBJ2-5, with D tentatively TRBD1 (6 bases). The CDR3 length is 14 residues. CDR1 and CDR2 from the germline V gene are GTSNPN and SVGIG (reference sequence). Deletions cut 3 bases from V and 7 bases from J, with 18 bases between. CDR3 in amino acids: CAWRDDWGPRTQYF. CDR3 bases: TGTGCCTGGAGGGATGACTGGGGGCCTCGGACCCAGTACTTC.

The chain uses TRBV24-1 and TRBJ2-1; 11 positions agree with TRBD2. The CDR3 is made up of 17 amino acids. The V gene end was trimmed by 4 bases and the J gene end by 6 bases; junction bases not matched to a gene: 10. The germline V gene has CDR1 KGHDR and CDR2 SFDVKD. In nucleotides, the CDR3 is TGTGCCACCAGTGACGCCCTTGGGACTAGCGGACGCAATGAGCAGTTCTTC. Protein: CATSDALGTSGRNEQFF.

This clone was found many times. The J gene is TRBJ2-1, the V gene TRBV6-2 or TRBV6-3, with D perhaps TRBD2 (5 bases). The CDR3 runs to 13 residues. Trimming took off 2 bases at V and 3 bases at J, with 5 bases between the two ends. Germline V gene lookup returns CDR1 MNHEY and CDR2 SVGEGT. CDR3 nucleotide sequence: TGTGCCAGCAGTTACCGGGACTACAATGAGCAGTTCTTC. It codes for CASSYRDYNEQFF.

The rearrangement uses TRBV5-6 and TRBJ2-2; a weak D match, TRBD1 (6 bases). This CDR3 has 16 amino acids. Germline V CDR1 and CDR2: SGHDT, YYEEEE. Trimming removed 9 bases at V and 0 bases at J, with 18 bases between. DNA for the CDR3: TGTGCCACCCCCGGCCCCAGGGGCCCGAACACCGGGGAGCTGTTTTTT. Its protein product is CATPGPRGPNTGELFF. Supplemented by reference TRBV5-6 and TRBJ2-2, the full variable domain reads DAGVTQSPTHLIKTRGQQVTLRCSPKSGHDTVSWYQQALGQGPQFIFQYYEEEERQRGNFPDRFSGHQFPNYSSELNVNALLLGDSALYLCATPGPRGPNTGELFFGEGSRLTVL.

As DNA, the CDR3 is TGTGCCAGTACCAAATTAGCGGGAGGGCTCTACAATGAGCAGTTCTTC. Translated: CASTKLAGGLYNEQFF. The chain carries TRBV19 and TRBJ2-1, with 11 bases aligning to TRBD2. CDR1 and CDR2 (germline): LNHDA, SQIVND (reference sequence). Trimming removed 7 bases from V and 3 bases from J; junction bases left unmatched: 8. The length of the CDR3 is 16 residues.

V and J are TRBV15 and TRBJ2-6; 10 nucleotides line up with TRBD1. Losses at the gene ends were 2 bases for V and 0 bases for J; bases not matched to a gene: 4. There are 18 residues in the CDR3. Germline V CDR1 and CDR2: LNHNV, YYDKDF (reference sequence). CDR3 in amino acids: CATSRKGQGSSGANVLTF. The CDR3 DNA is TGTGCCACCAGCAGAAAGGGACAGGGGAGCTCTGGGGCCAACGTCCTGACTTTC.

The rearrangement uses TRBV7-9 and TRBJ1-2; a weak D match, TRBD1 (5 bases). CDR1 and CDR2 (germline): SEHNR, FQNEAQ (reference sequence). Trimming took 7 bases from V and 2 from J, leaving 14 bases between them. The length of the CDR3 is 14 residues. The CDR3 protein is CASTRPEGNYGYTF. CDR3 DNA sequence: TGTGCCAGCACACGTCCCGAGGGGAACTATGGCTACACCTTC.

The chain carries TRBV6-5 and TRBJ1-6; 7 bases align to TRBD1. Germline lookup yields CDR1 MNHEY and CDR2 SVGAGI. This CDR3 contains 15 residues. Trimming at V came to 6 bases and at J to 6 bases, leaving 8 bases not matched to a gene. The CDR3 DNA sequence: TGTGCCAGCAGGTCGACAGGGAGACTTAATTCACCCCTCCACTTT. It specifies CASRSTGRLNSPLHF.

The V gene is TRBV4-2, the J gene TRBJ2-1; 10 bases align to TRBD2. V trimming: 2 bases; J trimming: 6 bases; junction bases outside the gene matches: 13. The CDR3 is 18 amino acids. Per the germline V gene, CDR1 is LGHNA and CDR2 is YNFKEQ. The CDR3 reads CASSQRSPGERGGNEQFF. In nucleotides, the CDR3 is TGTGCCAGCAGCCAAAGGTCCCCGGGGGAGCGGGGGGGCAATGAGCAGTTCTTC.

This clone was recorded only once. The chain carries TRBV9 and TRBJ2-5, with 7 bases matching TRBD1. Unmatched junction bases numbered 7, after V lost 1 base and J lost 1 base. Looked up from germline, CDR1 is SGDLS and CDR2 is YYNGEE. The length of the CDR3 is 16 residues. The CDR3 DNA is TGTGCCAGCAGCGTATTTGGGGACAGCATCCAAGAGACCCAGTACTTC. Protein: CASSVFGDSIQETQYF. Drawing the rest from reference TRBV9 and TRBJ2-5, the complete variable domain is DSGVTQTPKHLITATGQRVTLRCSPRSGDLSVYWYQQSLDQGLQFLIQYYNGEERAKGNILERFSAQQFPDLHSELNLSSLELGDSALYFCASSVFGDSIQETQYFGPGTRLLVL.

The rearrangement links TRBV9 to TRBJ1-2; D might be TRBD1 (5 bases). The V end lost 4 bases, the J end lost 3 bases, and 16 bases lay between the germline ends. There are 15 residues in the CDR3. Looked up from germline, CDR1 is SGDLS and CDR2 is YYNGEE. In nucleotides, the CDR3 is TGTGCCAGCAGCCCCTCAAAGGGGAGTTACTATGGCTACACCTTC. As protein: CASSPSKGSYYGYTF.

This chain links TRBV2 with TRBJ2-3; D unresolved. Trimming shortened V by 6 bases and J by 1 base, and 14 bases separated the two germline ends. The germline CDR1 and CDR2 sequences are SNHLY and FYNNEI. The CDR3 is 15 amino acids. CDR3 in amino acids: CASSRVGMGTDTQYF. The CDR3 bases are TGTGCCAGCAGCCGCGTAGGGATGGGCACAGATACGCAGTATTTT.